This is a list of T cell receptor beta chains from one sample in a study of T cell clones after liver transplantation. Sequencing was performed with immunoSEQ multiplex PCR; in TCRdb, only in-frame clones are kept and a portion is missing. The repertoire has tens of thousands of clones, 71% of them found once; the top ten carry approximately 15%. The material was CD4+ T cells from blood, obtained before liver transplant. The source of these receptors is a human donor who received a liver transplant. The CDR3 runs from the conserved cysteine through the conserved F or W. D genes are given only for firm matches. Not every row has a clone size; where given, it reads once, few, many or a size class.

TRBV6-1,TRBJ2-7,NA,TRBD2,TGTGCCAGCAGTTCGTTGCGGGGGTACGAGCAGTACTTC,CASSSLRGYEQYF
TRBV7-8,TRBJ1-1,few,TRBD1,TGTGCCAGCAGCCCCCAGGGGGCGCGGAACACTGAAGCTTTCTTT,CASSPQGARNTEAFF
TRBV9,TRBJ1-2,NA,NA,TGTGCCAGCAGCGTAGACCCTTGGGAGAGGTATGGCTACACCTTC,CASSVDPWERYGYTF
TRBV6-1,TRBJ1-1,NA,TRBD1,TGTGCCAGCTCCGACAGGGGGCAGGTGAACACTGAAGCTTTCTTT,CASSDRGQVNTEAFF
TRBV30,TRBJ2-3,NA,NA,TGTGCCTGGAGTGTACGCGGAGGGACCGATACGCAGTATTTT,CAWSVRGGTDTQYF
TRBV5-1,TRBJ2-3,NA,NA,TGCGCCAGCAAACGGGGTCAGGGGCCAGGCACAGATACGCAGTATTTT,CASKRGQGPGTDTQYF
TRBV28,TRBJ1-1,NA,NA,TGTGCCAGCAGTTTACCCAGGGGTGGCACTGAAGCTTTCTTT,CASSLPRGGTEAFF
TRBV4-2,TRBJ2-3,NA,TRBD2,TGTGCCAGCAGCCAAGATGGGAGGGGTTCAGATACGCAGTATTTT,CASSQDGRGSDTQYF
TRBV2,TRBJ2-1,few,NA,TGTGCCAGCAGTGTTTCTCCGGAGCAGTTCTTC,CASSVSPEQFF
TRBV7-9,TRBJ1-3,NA,NA,TGTGCCAGCAGCCAGGGGCAGGGCTCCTCTGGAAACACCATATATTTT,CASSQGQGSSGNTIYF
TRBV6-1,TRBJ2-7,NA,TRBD1,TGTGCCAGCAGTGAGGGAGCTGCAGGGGGCGTCTACGAGCAGTACTTC,CASSEGAAGGVYEQYF
TRBV7-8,TRBJ1-6,many,TRBD1,TGTGCCAGCAGTGGACATACAGGGGGCACGAATTCACCCCTCCACTTT,CASSGHTGGTNSPLHF
TRBV7-2,TRBJ1-6,many,TRBD1,TGTGCCAGCAGCACGACAGGGGATTCACCCCTCCACTTT,CASSTTGDSPLHF
TRBV7-2,TRBJ1-1,NA,NA,TGTGCCAGCAGCTCTACATACAGGGTGGAAGCTTTCTTT,CASSSTYRVEAFF
TRBV2,TRBJ2-7,many,TRBD1,TGTGCCAGCAGTGTTAGGGGACAGGGCTCCAAGCAGTACTTC,CASSVRGQGSKQYF
TRBV4-1,TRBJ2-2,NA,NA,TGCGCCAGCAGCCAGAGAGGGGGGGCCACGAACACCGGGGAGCTGTTTTTT,CASSQRGGATNTGELFF
TRBV15,TRBJ1-1,NA,TRBD1,TGTGCCACCAGCATCATGACAGGGGAAACTGAAGCTTTCTTT,CATSIMTGETEAFF
TRBV15,TRBJ2-2,NA,NA,TGTGCCACCAGCAGAGATCGAGCCGGGGAGCTGTTTTTT,CATSRDRAGELFF
TRBV10-3,TRBJ2-2,NA,NA,TGTGCCATCAGTGACAGGGAAGCCGGGGAGCTGTTTTTT,CAISDREAGELFF
TRBV4-2,TRBJ1-3,NA,NA,TGTGCCAGCAGCCAAGATAAAGGCGGCAAAAACACCATATATTTT,CASSQDKGGKNTIYF
TRBV20-1,TRBJ2-7,NA,NA,TGCAGTGCTAGAGATGCGCGTGAGCAGTACTTC,CSARDAREQYF
TRBV7-9,TRBJ1-5,NA,NA,TGTGCCAGCAGCTTAGGAACAGGAGCTTTGCAGCCCCAGCATTTT,CASSLGTGALQPQHF
TRBV7-2,TRBJ1-3,many,NA,TGTGCCAGCAGCTTACTTACACCATCTGGAAACACCATATATTTT,CASSLLTPSGNTIYF
TRBV9,TRBJ2-2,NA,TRBD2,TGTGCCAGCGGGGAGGGGACGGACACCGGGGAGCTGTTTTTT,CASGEGTDTGELFF
TRBV2,TRBJ2-7,few,TRBD1,TGTGCAGCCGGGGCAGGGGGCTACGAGCAGTACTTC,CAAGAGGYEQYF
TRBV29-1,TRBJ1-2,NA,NA,TGCAGCGTTGGCGGCAGGGGCGTCTATGGCTACACCTTC,CSVGGRGVYGYTF
TRBV10-2,TRBJ2-3,NA,TRBD2,TGCGCCACCCAGCGGGGGAGGACAGATACGCAGTATTTT,CATQRGRTDTQYF
TRBV6-5,TRBJ2-1,NA,TRBD1,TGTGCCAGCAGTGGTCGGGACAGGGTAAACGGGAAGTTCTTC,CASSGRDRVNGKFF
TRBV11-1,TRBJ2-3,NA,TRBD1,TGTGCCAGCAGCTTCAACGACAGGGGGACAGATACGCAGTATTTT,CASSFNDRGTDTQYF
TRBV2,TRBJ2-1,NA,TRBD2,TGTGCCAGCAGGCCTTGGACTAGCGGGGGGTACAATGAGCAGTTCTTC,CASRPWTSGGYNEQFF
TRBV5-1,TRBJ2-1,NA,TRBD2,TGCGCCAGCAGCTTAGCGGGGGGGCCCAATGAGCAGTTCTTC,CASSLAGGPNEQFF
TRBV6-4,TRBJ1-1,once,NA,TGTGCCAGCAGTTTCGACGGGGGCACTGAAGCTTTCTTT,CASSFDGGTEAFF
TRBV28,TRBJ1-2,once,TRBD1,TGTGCCAGCAGTGAAAACAGGGGATATGGCTACACCTTC,CASSENRGYGYTF
TRBV28,TRBJ2-3,NA,TRBD2,TGTGCCAGCAGTTTATCTAGCGGGGCCGATACGCAGTATTTT,CASSLSSGADTQYF
TRBV5-4,TRBJ1-5,NA,NA,TGTGCCAGCAGCTTGGCAGGGGACGATCAGCCCCAGCATTTT,CASSLAGDDQPQHF
TRBV5-4,TRBJ2-5,NA,TRBD2,TGTGCCAGCAGCTTGCGGACCGGGACTACAGAGACCCAGTACTTC,CASSLRTGTTETQYF
TRBV28,TRBJ2-4,NA,TRBD1,TGTGCCAGCAGTTCGACCTCGGGACAGGGGTGGGGAAACATTCAGTACTTC,CASSSTSGQGWGNIQYF
TRBV7-9,TRBJ2-7,NA,NA,TGTGCCAGCAGCTCCCTTCGGACGGGAAGCTCCTACGAGCAGTACTTC,CASSSLRTGSSYEQYF
TRBV5-1,TRBJ2-5,NA,NA,TGCGCCAGCAGCTTGAGTCCGGGTGGGACCCAGTACTTC,CASSLSPGGTQYF
TRBV7-6,TRBJ2-5,few,TRBD1,TGTGCCAGCAGCGCGCGGACAGGGAGGACAGAGACCCAGTACTTC,CASSARTGRTETQYF
TRBV20-1,TRBJ2-1,NA,NA,TGCAGTGGAGCGACCAATGAGCAGTTCTTC,CSGATNEQFF
TRBV7-6,TRBJ2-1,NA,TRBD2,TGTGCCAGCAGAGAAAGACTAGCGGGGGTCAATGAGCAGTTCTTC,CASRERLAGVNEQFF
TRBV28,TRBJ1-6,few,TRBD1,TGTGCCAGCAGTTTAGGGCAGGGGGCGAGAAGACCCCTCCACTTT,CASSLGQGARRPLHF
TRBV28,TRBJ1-5,NA,NA,TGTGCCAGCAGTTTTATAGGCGGCAGCGTGGAGCCCCAGCATTTT,CASSFIGGSVEPQHF
TRBV27,TRBJ1-2,NA,TRBD1,TGTGCCAGCGGCCTGACAGGGAACTATGGCTACACCTTC,CASGLTGNYGYTF
TRBV6-5,TRBJ1-2,NA,TRBD1,TGTGCCAGCAGTCTACAGGGGGCGGTGGGCTACACCTTC,CASSLQGAVGYTF
TRBV27,TRBJ2-2,NA,TRBD1,TGTGCCACCCGACAGGGACAGCACACCGGGGAGCTGTTTTTT,CATRQGQHTGELFF
TRBV28,TRBJ2-7,NA,NA,TGTGCCAGCAGTTTAGCCACAGGGAGGGCCTACGAGCAGTACTTC,CASSLATGRAYEQYF
TRBV5-1,TRBJ2-1,once,TRBD1,TGCGCCAGCAGCACCGACAGGGAATACGGTGAGCAGTTCTTC,CASSTDREYGEQFF
TRBV7-9,TRBJ2-1,NA,NA,TGTGCCAGCAGCGGGACTCGGGGGAGCAATGAGCAGTTCTTC,CASSGTRGSNEQFF
TRBV7-8,TRBJ2-2,NA,NA,TGTGCCAGCAGCTTACTCTTACAGGGTGACGGGGAGCTGTTTTTT,CASSLLLQGDGELFF
TRBV7-2,TRBJ1-1,NA,TRBD1,TGTGCCAGCAGCGCAGGACAGGGGCGAATGTCTGAAGCTTTCTTT,CASSAGQGRMSEAFF